The 27 T cell receptor beta chains in this list originate from one sample, sequenced in a study of cytomegalovirus exposure and HLA in healthy donors. PCR used 60 Vbeta primers and 13 Jbeta primers. Clones were read by immunoSEQ multiplex PCR, and TCRdb kept only the in-frame ones, dropping some. The table lists roughly 100,000 clones, about 80% of them singletons. The sequenced sample was PBMCs. Source of these receptors: a man in his forties in good health and CMV-seronegative.

This clone was recorded once. The gene calls are TRBV28 and TRBJ1-1; D is ambiguous. From germline, CDR1 is MDHEN and CDR2 SYDVKM. This CDR3 is 15 amino acids long. Trimming pared 7 bases from V and 5 bases from J, leaving 20 bases between. CDR3 coding DNA: TGTGCCAGCACCGGGAGGGCAGGTAAAAGAACTGAAGCTTTCTTT. It is translated as CASTGRAGKRTEAFF.

The V gene is TRBV15, the J gene TRBJ1-6; D not certain. In germline, CDR1 is LNHNV, CDR2 YYDKDF (reference sequence). The V end was cut by 1 base, the J end by 8 bases, with 12 bases between. The CDR3 totals 15 residues. In DNA, the CDR3 is TGTGCCACCAGCAGAGTACAGACGATCGATTCACCCCTCCACTTT. Its protein product is CATSRVQTIDSPLHF.

This clone was counted only a few times. The chain joins TRBV6-1 to TRBJ2-3; the match to TRBD2 covers 7 bases. The V gene end was trimmed by 3 bases and the J gene end by 4 bases; junction bases not matched to a gene: 10. There are 16 residues in the CDR3. CDR1 and CDR2 (germline): MNHNS, SASEGT. The CDR3 spells CASSERAGSSPDTQYF. In DNA, the CDR3 is TGTGCCAGCAGTGAGAGAGCGGGGTCTTCTCCAGATACGCAGTATTTT.

J is TRBJ2-5 and V is TRBV29-1, with a tentative D call TRBD2 (7 bases). V dropped 6 bases and J dropped 11 bases, with 25 bases sitting between them. This CDR3 is 14 amino acids long. CDR1 and CDR2 (germline): SQVTM, ANQGSEA. The CDR3 here is CSVGAIGGGLEQYF. CDR3 DNA: TGCAGCGTGGGAGCGATTGGGGGGGGCTTAGAGCAGTACTTC.

The V and J genes are TRBV10-2 and TRBJ2-1, with a possible D match to TRBD1 (6 bases). The CDR3 runs to 16 residues. Trimming shortened V by 6 bases and J by 1 base, and 16 bases separated the two germline ends. Per the germline V gene, CDR1 is WSHSY and CDR2 is SAAADI. CDR3 in amino acids: CASRALTGNSYNEQFF. The CDR3 DNA follows: TGCGCCAGCAGAGCCCTAACAGGGAATTCCTACAATGAGCAGTTCTTC.

The genes are TRBV19 and TRBJ1-2; 8 positions match TRBD1. V gave up 5 bases and J gave up 7 bases; unmatched junction bases: 6. The germline V gene has CDR1 LNHDA and CDR2 SQIVND (reference sequence). The CDR3 runs to 13 residues. The CDR3, as DNA: TGTGCCAGTAGTTCAAACGACAGGGGTGGCTACACCTTC. Amino acids: CASSSNDRGGYTF.

The genes are TRBV5-8 and TRBJ1-1; unclear D gene. Germline CDR1 is SGHTS and CDR2 is YDEGEE. Trimming removed 2 bases from V and 0 bases from J, with 20 bases in between. CDR3 length: 18 amino acids. The DNA of the CDR3 is TGTGCCAGCAGCTTCCCCTGGGAGTGGAGAACGATGAACACTGAAGCTTTCTTT. Protein sequence: CASSFPWEWRTMNTEAFF.

The rearrangement uses TRBV30 and TRBJ1-1; D possibly corresponds to TRBD1 (6 bases). Germline loops: CDR1 GTSNPN, CDR2 SVGIG (reference sequence). The CDR3 is made up of 15 amino acids. With 3 bases removed from V and 0 bases from J, the gap between germline ends came to 14 bases. Here the CDR3 reads CAWRWYDRLNTEAFF. In DNA, the CDR3 is TGTGCCTGGAGATGGTACGACAGGCTGAACACTGAAGCTTTCTTT. Supplemented by reference TRBV30 and TRBJ1-1, the full variable domain reads SQTIHQWPATLVQPVGSPLSLECTVEGTSNPNLYWYRQAAGRGLQLLFYSVGIGQISSEVPQNLSASRPQDRQFILSSKKLLLSDSGFYLCAWRWYDRLNTEAFFGQGTRLTVV.

There are a few counts of this clone. The chain is built from TRBV30 and TRBJ1-2; possibly TRBD1 for D (5 bases). Germline assignment: CDR1 GTSNPN and CDR2 SVGIG (reference sequence). The length of the CDR3 is 11 residues. Between the trimmed V and J ends, which lost 3 bases and 6 bases, there was a span of 8 bases. CDR3 nucleotides: TGTGCCTGGAGCGCAGGGAATGGCTACACCTTC. It encodes CAWSAGNGYTF.

The V call is TRBV4-1, the J call TRBJ2-3; 8 bases line up with TRBD2. The CDR3 spans 16 residues. V lost 0 bases, J lost 5 bases, and 7 bases stayed unmatched. Germline assignment: CDR1 MGHRA and CDR2 YSYEKL. CDR3 coding DNA: TGCGCCAGCAGCCAAGACGATAGCGGGGCAGTAGATACGCAGTATTTT. As protein: CASSQDDSGAVDTQYF.

The chain recombines TRBV6-4 with TRBJ2-1, with 7 bases matching TRBD2. In germline, CDR1 is MRHNA, CDR2 SNTAGT. This CDR3 region has 15 residues. Trimming removed 3 bases from V and 4 bases from J; junction bases left unmatched: 6. In DNA, the CDR3 is TGTGCCAGCAGTGAATCCAGCGGGGCTTACAATGAGCAGTTCTTC. It specifies CASSESSGAYNEQFF.

The V and J genes are TRBV7-9 and TRBJ1-1, with D tentatively TRBD1 (6 bases). The germline CDR1 and CDR2 sequences are SEHNR and FQNEAQ (reference sequence). The CDR3 contains 13 residues. Trimming cost V 5 bases and J 6 bases, with 13 bases left between them. The DNA of the CDR3 is TGTGCCAGCAGCATGACAGGTATCGCTGAAGCTTTCTTT. Translating gives CASSMTGIAEAFF.

This clone was observed a few times. The V and J genes are TRBV28 and TRBJ1-2, with 11 bases identical to TRBD1. Germline loops: CDR1 MDHEN, CDR2 SYDVKM. Trimming removed 1 base from V and 3 bases from J; junction bases left unmatched: 7. This CDR3 has 17 residues. The CDR3 DNA reads as TGTGCCAGCAGTTTATTAGGTGGGACAGGGGGACACTATGGCTACACCTTC. Protein product: CASSLLGGTGGHYGYTF.

This clone was picked up a small number of times. The rearrangement uses TRBV9 and TRBJ2-7; 11 nucleotides agree with TRBD2. The CDR3 loop spans 16 amino acids. J was trimmed by 1 base and V by 0 bases; bases with no gene match: 3. Per germline, CDR1 SGDLS and CDR2 YYNGEE. CDR3 loop: CASSVGSSGGSYEQYF. CDR3 DNA sequence: TGTGCCAGCAGCGTAGGTTCTAGCGGGGGGTCCTACGAGCAGTACTTC.

The chain has TRBV7-6 and TRBJ2-2; 7 bases line up with TRBD1. With 5 bases clipped from V and 5 bases from J, the junction kept 11 bases outside the gene matches. Germline V gene lookup returns CDR1 SGHVS and CDR2 FNYEAQ. The CDR3 covers 16 residues. CDR3 sequence: CASSVLTGARTGELFF. CDR3 DNA sequence: TGTGCCAGCAGCGTATTAACAGGGGCACGAACCGGGGAGCTGTTTTTT.

The chain is built from TRBV29-1 and TRBJ2-3, with 10 bases that match TRBD2. J was trimmed by 1 base and V by 7 bases; bases with no gene match: 5. Germline CDR1 reads SQVTM; CDR2 reads ANQGSEA. The CDR3 is made up of 14 amino acids. CDR3 sequence: CSAKGLAGTDTQYF. CDR3 bases: TGCAGCGCCAAAGGACTAGCGGGCACAGATACGCAGTATTTT.

This clone has a single count. The chain employs TRBV7-8 and TRBJ2-3; 7 positions agree with TRBD2. Germline CDR1 reads SGHVS; CDR2 reads FQNEAQ. This CDR3 spans 14 amino acids. Trimming cost V 6 bases and J 1 base; bases outside gene matches: 4. CDR3 sequence reads: CASRRTSGTDTQYF. The CDR3, as DNA: TGTGCCAGCAGGCGTACTAGCGGCACAGATACGCAGTATTTT.

The CDR3 DNA sequence: TGCGCCAGCGGACCCTGGATGGGGCAGTCCCACGAGCAGTACTTC. It is translated as CASGPWMGQSHEQYF. V gene TRBV5-1 combines with J gene TRBJ2-5, with D perhaps matching TRBD1 (5 bases). The last part of the DNA fits TRBJ2-7 better; the J call may be wrong. Germline CDR1 reads SGHRS; CDR2 reads YFSETQ. The CDR3 is 15 residues long.

There are a few counts of this clone. The V and J genes are TRBV29-1 and TRBJ2-7, with TRBD1 as a possible D gene (6 bases). V was cut by 7 bases and J by 0 bases, with 10 bases left in between. Germline V lookup: CDR1 SQVTM, CDR2 ANQGSEA. The CDR3 is made up of 12 amino acids. The CDR3 reads CSGRTVSYEQYF. The DNA of the CDR3 is TGCAGCGGCAGGACAGTCTCCTACGAGCAGTACTTC.

CDR3 sequence (DNA): TGTGCCAGCTTTGTCGTAGCGGGGGTCACCGGGGAGCTGTTTTTT. Translating it yields CASFVVAGVTGELFF. The gene calls are TRBV7-2 and TRBJ2-2, with 9 bases lining up with TRBD2. Germline assignment: CDR1 SGHTA and CDR2 FQGNSA. V gave up 8 bases and J gave up 4 bases; unmatched junction bases: 8. The CDR3 extends over 15 amino acids.

The gene calls are TRBV28 and TRBJ1-1, with TRBD1 identical over 9 bases. The CDR3 has 15 residues. The V gene's germline CDR1 is MDHEN and CDR2 SYDVKM. With 5 bases clipped from V and 5 bases from J, the junction kept 9 bases outside the gene matches. The chain's CDR3 is CASSTTDRGMTEAFF. CDR3 DNA: TGTGCCAGCAGTACCACCGACAGGGGGATGACTGAAGCTTTCTTT.

This clone was detected a few times. This chain joins TRBV13 and TRBJ2-7; D gene uncertain. The germline V and J ends were trimmed by 0 bases and 5 bases, with 14 bases remaining between them. There are 15 residues in the CDR3. Germline V gene data show CDR1 as PRHDT and CDR2 as FYEKMQ (reference sequence). The CDR3 region has the DNA TGTGCCAGCAGCTTAGGTGTGACCCGACGGGACGAGCAGTACTTC. It codes for CASSLGVTRRDEQYF. Combining the CDR3 with reference TRBV13 and TRBJ2-7 gives the whole variable domain AAGVIQSPRHLIKEKRETATLKCYPIPRHDTVYWYQQGPGQDPQFLISFYEKMQSDKGSIPDRFSAQQFSDYHSELNMSSLELGDSALYFCASSLGVTRRDEQYFGPGTRLTVT.

The chain uses TRBV29-1 and TRBJ1-2; 7 bases align to TRBD1. The CDR3 extends over 11 amino acids. Germline V CDR1 and CDR2: SQVTM, ANQGSEA. The V segment lost 5 bases and the J segment 4 bases; nucleotides outside the gene matches: 1. CDR3 in DNA: TGCAGCGTTCGACAGGGCTATGGCTACACCTTC. This codes for CSVRQGYGYTF.

There are a few counts of this clone. This sequence joins TRBV7-9 and TRBJ1-4; a weak D match, TRBD1 (6 bases). Trimming shortened V by 0 bases and J by 8 bases, and 13 bases separated the two germline ends. Germline V lookup: CDR1 SEHNR, CDR2 FQNEAQ (reference sequence). The CDR3 runs 15 residues. In nucleotides, the CDR3 is TGTGCCAGCAGCTTAGCGCAACAGGGTTTAGAAAAACTGTTTTTT. It codes for CASSLAQQGLEKLFF.

Details on this clone: Relative to the germline gene, one junction end is altered; a read error may explain this. V is TRBV7-9 and J is TRBJ2-5; 8 bases are a match to TRBD1. This CDR3 has 15 amino acids. Germline CDR1 SEHNR, CDR2 FQNEAQ (reference sequence). The CDR3 sequence is CSSSSDREAGETQYF. In DNA form, the CDR3 reads TGTTCCAGCAGCTCGGACAGGGAGGCGGGAGAGACCCAGTACTTC.

The chain combines TRBV2 with TRBJ2-5; 10 bases are a match to TRBD2. CDR1 is SNHLY and CDR2 is FYNNEI in the germline V gene. Trimming removed 5 bases from V and 3 bases from J; junction bases left unmatched: 3. The CDR3 is 14 amino acids. CDR3 amino acids: CASSPSGGEETQYF. The CDR3 DNA sequence: TGTGCCAGCAGTCCTAGCGGGGGTGAAGAGACCCAGTACTTC.

For this clone: Relative to the germline gene, one junction end is altered; a read error may explain this. The rearrangement uses TRBV7-9 and TRBJ2-7; D might be TRBD1 (6 bases). This CDR3 spans 17 amino acids. Germline-derived CDR1 and CDR2 are SEHNR and FQNEAQ (reference sequence). CDR3 sequence reads: CSSSLLLTDSLSYEQYF. The DNA for the CDR3 is TGTTCCAGCAGCTTATTGTTAACGGACAGCTTAAGCTACGAGCAGTACTTC.